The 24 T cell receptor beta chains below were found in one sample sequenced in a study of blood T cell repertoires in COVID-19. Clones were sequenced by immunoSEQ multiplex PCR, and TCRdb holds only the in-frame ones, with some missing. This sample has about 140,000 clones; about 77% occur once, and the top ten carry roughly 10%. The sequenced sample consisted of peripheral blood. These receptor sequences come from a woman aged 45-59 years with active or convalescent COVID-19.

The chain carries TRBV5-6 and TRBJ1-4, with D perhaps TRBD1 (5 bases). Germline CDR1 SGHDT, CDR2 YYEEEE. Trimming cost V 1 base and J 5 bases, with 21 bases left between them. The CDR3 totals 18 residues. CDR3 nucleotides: TGTGCCAGCAGCTTGAGGCCCGTTAGACAGTGGACAAATGAAAAACTGTTTTTT. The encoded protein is CASSLRPVRQWTNEKLFF.

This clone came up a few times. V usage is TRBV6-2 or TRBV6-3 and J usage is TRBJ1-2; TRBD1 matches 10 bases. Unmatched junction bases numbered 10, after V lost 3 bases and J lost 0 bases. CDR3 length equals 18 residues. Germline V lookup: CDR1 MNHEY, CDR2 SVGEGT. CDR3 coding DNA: TGTGCCAGCAGTTATTCCTCCGGGACAGGGGCTTCTAACTATGGCTACACCTTC. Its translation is CASSYSSGTGASNYGYTF.

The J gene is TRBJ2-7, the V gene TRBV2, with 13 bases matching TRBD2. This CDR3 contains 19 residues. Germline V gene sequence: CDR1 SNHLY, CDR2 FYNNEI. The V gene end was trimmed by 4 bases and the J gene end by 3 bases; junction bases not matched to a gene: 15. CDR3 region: CASSADRTSGRTGNYEQYF. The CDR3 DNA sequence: TGTGCCAGCAGTGCTGACAGGACTAGCGGGAGAACGGGCAACTACGAGCAGTACTTC.

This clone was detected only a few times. The CDR3 reads CASSVDWDTNYNSPLHF. For the CDR3, the DNA is TGTGCCAGCAGCGTAGATTGGGACACCAATTATAATTCACCCCTCCACTTT. The chain joins TRBV9 to TRBJ1-6; a possible D gene is TRBD1 (6 bases). Trimming left V 0 bases short and J 4 bases short, with 14 bases between. Germline V CDR1 and CDR2: SGDLS, YYNGEE. The CDR3 runs 17 residues.

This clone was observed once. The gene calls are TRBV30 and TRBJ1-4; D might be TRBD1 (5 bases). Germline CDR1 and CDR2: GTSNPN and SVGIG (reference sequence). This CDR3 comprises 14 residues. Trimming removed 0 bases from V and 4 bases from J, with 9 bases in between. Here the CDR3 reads CAWSVTQGNEKLFF. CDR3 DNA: TGTGCCTGGAGTGTAACCCAGGGTAATGAAAAACTGTTTTTT.

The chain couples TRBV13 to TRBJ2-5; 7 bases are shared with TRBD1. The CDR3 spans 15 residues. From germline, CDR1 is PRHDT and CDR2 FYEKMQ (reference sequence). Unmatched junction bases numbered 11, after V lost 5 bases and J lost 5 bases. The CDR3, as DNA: TGTGCCAGCAGCCCACCGACAGGGAACGGGGAGACCCAGTACTTC. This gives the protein CASSPPTGNGETQYF. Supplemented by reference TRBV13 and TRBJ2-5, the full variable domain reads AAGVIQSPRHLIKEKRETATLKCYPIPRHDTVYWYQQGPGQDPQFLISFYEKMQSDKGSIPDRFSAQQFSDYHSELNMSSLELGDSALYFCASSPPTGNGETQYFGPGTRLLVL.

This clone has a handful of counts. CDR3 in amino acids: CASSLRYYSPLHF. For the CDR3, the DNA is TGCGCCAGCAGTCTCCGCTACTATTCACCCCTCCACTTT. The chain links TRBV4-3 to TRBJ1-6; unclear D gene. Germline V gene sequence: CDR1 LGHNA, CDR2 YSLEER. V was cut by 6 bases and J by 8 bases, with 11 bases left in between. This CDR3 is 13 amino acids long.

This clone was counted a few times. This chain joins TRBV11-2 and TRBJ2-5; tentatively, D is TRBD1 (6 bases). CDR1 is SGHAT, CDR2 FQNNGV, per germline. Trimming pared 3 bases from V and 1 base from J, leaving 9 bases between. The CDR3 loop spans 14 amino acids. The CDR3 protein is CASSLDSLQETQYF. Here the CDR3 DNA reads TGTGCCAGCAGCTTGGACAGCCTCCAAGAGACCCAGTACTTC.

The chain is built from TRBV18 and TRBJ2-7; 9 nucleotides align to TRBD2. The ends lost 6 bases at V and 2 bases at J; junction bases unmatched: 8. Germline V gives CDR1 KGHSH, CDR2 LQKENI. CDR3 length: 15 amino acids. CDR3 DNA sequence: TGTGCCAGCTCCCCGACTAGCGGAATTACCTACGAGCAGTACTTC. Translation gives CASSPTSGITYEQYF.

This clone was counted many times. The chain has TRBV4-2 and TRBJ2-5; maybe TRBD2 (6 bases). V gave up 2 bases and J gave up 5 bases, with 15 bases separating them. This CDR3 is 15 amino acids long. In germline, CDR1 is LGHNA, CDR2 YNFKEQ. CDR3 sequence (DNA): TGTGCCAGCAGCCAAACTTCCGGGGCGGGGGAGACCCAGTACTTC. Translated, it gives CASSQTSGAGETQYF.

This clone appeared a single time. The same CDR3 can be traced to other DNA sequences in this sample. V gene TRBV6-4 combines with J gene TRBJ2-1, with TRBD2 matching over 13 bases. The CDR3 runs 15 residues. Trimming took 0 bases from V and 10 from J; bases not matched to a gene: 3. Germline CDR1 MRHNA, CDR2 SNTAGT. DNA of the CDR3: TGTGCCAGCAGTGACTCTATACTAGCGGGGGGGGAGCAGTTCTTC. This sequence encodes CASSDSILAGGEQFF.

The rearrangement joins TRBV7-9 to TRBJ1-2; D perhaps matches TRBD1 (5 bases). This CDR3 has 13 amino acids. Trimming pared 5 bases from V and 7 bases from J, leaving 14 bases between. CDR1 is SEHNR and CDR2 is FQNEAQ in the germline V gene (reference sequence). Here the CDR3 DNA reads TGTGCCAGCAGCCCCGGGGGAGGGTCTGGCTACACCTTC. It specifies CASSPGGGSGYTF.

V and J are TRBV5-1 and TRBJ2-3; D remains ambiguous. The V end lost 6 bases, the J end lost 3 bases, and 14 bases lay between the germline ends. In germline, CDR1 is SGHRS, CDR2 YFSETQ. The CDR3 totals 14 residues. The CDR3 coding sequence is TGCGCCAGCACCTTTAGGCGACTGACAGATACGCAGTATTTT. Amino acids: CASTFRRLTDTQYF.

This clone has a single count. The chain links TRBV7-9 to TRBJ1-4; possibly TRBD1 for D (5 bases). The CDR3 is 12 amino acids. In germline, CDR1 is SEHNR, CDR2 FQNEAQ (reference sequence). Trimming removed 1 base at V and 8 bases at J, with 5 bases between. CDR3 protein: CASSLGGEKLFF. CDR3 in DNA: TGTGCCAGCAGCTTAGGGGGCGAAAAACTGTTTTTT.

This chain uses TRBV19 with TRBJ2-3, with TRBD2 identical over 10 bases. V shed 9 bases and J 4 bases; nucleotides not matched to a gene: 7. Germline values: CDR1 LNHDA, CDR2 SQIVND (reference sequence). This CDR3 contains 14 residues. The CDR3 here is CASADLAGADTQYF. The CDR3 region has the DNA TGTGCCAGCGCGGATCTAGCGGGAGCAGATACGCAGTATTTT.

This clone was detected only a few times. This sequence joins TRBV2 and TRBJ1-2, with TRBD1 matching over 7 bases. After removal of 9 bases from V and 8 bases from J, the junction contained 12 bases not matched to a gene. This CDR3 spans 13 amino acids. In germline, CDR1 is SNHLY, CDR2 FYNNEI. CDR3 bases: TGTGCCAGAACTCCTGACAGGGAGAGGGGCTACACCTTC. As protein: CARTPDRERGYTF.

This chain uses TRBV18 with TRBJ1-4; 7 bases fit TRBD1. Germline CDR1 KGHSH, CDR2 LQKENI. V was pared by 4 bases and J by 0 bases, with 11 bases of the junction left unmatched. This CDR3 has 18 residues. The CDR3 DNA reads TGTGCCAGCTCACTTGGACAGGTGGGGAGTGCAACTAATGAAAAACTGTTTTTT. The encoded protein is CASSLGQVGSATNEKLFF. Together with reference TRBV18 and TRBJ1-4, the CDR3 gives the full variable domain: NAGVMQNPRHLVRRRGQEARLRCSPMKGHSHVYWYRQLPEEGLKFMVYLQKENIIDESGMPKERFSAEFPKEGPSILRIQQVVRGDSAAYFCASSLGQVGSATNEKLFFGSGTQLSVL.

The CDR3 DNA sequence: TGTGCCAGCGGGGGACAGCTTAATGAAAAACTGTTTTTT. Amino acids: CASGGQLNEKLFF. The chain joins TRBV27 to TRBJ1-4, with 7 bases identical to TRBD1. Germline V gene sequence: CDR1 MNHEY, CDR2 SMNVEV (reference sequence). This CDR3 spans 13 amino acids. Trimming at V came to 8 bases and at J to 4 bases, leaving 4 bases not matched to a gene.

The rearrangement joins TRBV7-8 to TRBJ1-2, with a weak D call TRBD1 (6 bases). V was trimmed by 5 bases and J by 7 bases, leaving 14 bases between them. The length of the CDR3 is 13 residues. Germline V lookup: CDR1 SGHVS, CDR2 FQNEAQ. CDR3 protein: CASSVAQGFGYTF. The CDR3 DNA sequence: TGTGCCAGCAGCGTGGCACAGGGCTTTGGCTACACCTTC.

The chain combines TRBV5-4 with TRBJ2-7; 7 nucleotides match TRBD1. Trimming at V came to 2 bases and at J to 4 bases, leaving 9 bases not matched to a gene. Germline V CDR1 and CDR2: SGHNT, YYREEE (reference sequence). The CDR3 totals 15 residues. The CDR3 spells CASSFAPGQRYEQYF. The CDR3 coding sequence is TGTGCCAGCAGCTTTGCCCCGGGACAGAGGTACGAGCAGTACTTC.

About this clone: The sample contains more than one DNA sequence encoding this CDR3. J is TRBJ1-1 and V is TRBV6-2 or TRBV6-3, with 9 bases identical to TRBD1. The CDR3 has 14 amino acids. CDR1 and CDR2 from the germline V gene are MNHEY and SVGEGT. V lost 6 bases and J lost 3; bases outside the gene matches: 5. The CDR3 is CASSRGQGYTEAFF. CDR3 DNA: TGTGCCAGCAGCCGGGGACAGGGCTACACTGAAGCTTTCTTT.

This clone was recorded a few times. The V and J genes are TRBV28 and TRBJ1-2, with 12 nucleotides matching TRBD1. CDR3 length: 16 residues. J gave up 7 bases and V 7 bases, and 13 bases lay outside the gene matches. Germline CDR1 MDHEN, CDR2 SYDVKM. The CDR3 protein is CASIRDRGLSRLGYTF. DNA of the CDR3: TGTGCCAGCATAAGGGACAGGGGGCTCTCTCGTCTTGGCTACACCTTC.

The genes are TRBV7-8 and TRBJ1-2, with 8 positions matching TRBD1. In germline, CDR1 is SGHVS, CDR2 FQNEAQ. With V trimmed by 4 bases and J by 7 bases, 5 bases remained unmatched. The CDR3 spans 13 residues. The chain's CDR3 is CASSSDRVGGYTF. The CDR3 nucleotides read TGTGCCAGCAGCTCGGACAGGGTGGGTGGCTACACCTTC.

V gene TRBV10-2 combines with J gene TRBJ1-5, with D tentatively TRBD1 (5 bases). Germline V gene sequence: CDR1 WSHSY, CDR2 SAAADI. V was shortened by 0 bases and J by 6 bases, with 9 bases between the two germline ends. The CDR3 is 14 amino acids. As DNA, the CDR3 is TGCGCCAGCAGTGAGTCGGGCAGGGCTCAGCCCCAGCATTTT. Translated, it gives CASSESGRAQPQHF.